The 26 T cell receptor beta chains below were found in one sample sequenced in a study of cytomegalovirus exposure and HLA in healthy donors. The PCR made use of 60 Vbeta and 13 Jbeta primers. The assay was immunoSEQ multiplex PCR, and TCRdb's table has in-frame clones only and misses some. The table includes roughly 110,000 clones, 65% to 80% detected once. Sequenced material: PBMCs. These receptors were taken from a man in his thirties or forties in good health and CMV-seropositive.

A single count supports this clone. The chain has TRBV10-3 and TRBJ2-1; the match to TRBD2 covers 10 bases. Germline values: CDR1 ENHRY, CDR2 SYGVKD. This CDR3 contains 14 residues. With V trimmed by 8 bases and J by 6 bases, 7 bases remained unmatched. The CDR3 sequence: CAISGLADSNEQFF. In DNA, the CDR3 is TGTGCCATCTCTGGACTAGCGGACAGCAATGAGCAGTTCTTC.

The J gene is TRBJ2-5, the V gene TRBV5-4; 8 nucleotides match TRBD1. Per the germline V gene, CDR1 is SGHNT and CDR2 is YYREEE (reference sequence). Losses at the gene ends were 4 bases for V and 5 bases for J; bases not matched to a gene: 13. This CDR3 spans 16 amino acids. This chain's CDR3 is CASSIYRTGSKETQYF. DNA for the CDR3: TGTGCCAGCAGCATCTACCGGACAGGGAGTAAGGAGACCCAGTACTTC.

The chain combines TRBV5-1 with TRBJ2-5; a weak D match, TRBD1 (6 bases). CDR1 and CDR2 from the germline V gene are SGHRS and YFSETQ. The CDR3 runs to 12 residues. The CDR3: CDPRGDEETQYF. CDR3 DNA: TGCGATCCCAGGGGTGACGAAGAGACCCAGTACTTC.

As regards this clone: The junction differs from germline at one of its ends, possibly a read error. The genes are TRBV2 and TRBJ1-3, with D hard to call. CDR1 is SNHLY and CDR2 is FYNNEI in the germline V gene. The CDR3 loop spans 12 amino acids. The CDR3 DNA reads as TGCGCCAGCAGTGAGGCTGGAGACACCATATATTTT. This sequence encodes CASSEAGDTIYF.

In the case of this clone: The same CDR3 also results from other DNA sequences found in this sample. The CDR3 sequence: CASSTDSSYNSPLHF. The DNA of the CDR3 is TGTGCCAGTAGCACTGACAGCTCCTATAATTCACCCCTCCACTTT. The chain joins TRBV19 to TRBJ1-6; D is possibly TRBD1 (5 bases). Between the trimmed V and J ends, which lost 6 bases and 0 bases, there was a span of 9 bases. The CDR3 has 15 amino acids. The germline gives CDR1 LNHDA, CDR2 SQIVND (reference sequence).

The rearrangement uses TRBV12-5 and TRBJ2-2; TRBD1 is a possible D gene (5 bases). V gave up 2 bases and J gave up 5 bases, with 12 bases separating them. Germline values: CDR1 LGHNT, CDR2 FRNRAP. The CDR3 is 15 amino acids. CDR3 sequence (DNA): TGTGCTAGTGGTTTGAAGGGGCTAGGGACCGGGGAGCTGTTTTTT. Translating gives CASGLKGLGTGELFF.

V and J are TRBV2 and TRBJ2-7, with TRBD1 as a possible D gene (6 bases). V was pared by 8 bases and J by 1 base, with 15 bases between. CDR1 and CDR2 from the germline V gene are SNHLY and FYNNEI. CDR3 length: 14 residues. This chain's CDR3 is CASVGRGLSYEQYF. The CDR3 nucleotides read TGTGCCAGCGTGGGCAGGGGCCTTTCCTACGAGCAGTACTTC.

The CDR3 sequence: CASSSRQSGANVLTF. CDR3 DNA: TGTGCCAGCAGTTCTAGACAGTCTGGGGCCAACGTCCTGACTTTC. The genes are TRBV6-5 and TRBJ2-6; the D gene is possibly TRBD1 (5 bases). Looked up from germline, CDR1 is MNHEY and CDR2 is SVGAGI. With 4 bases removed from V and 1 base from J, the gap between germline ends came to 8 bases. The CDR3 is 15 amino acids.

V usage is TRBV18 and J usage is TRBJ1-5; no clear D gene. Trimming shortened V by 2 bases and J by 4 bases, and 6 bases separated the two germline ends. CDR3 size: 13 residues. Germline V gene data show CDR1 as KGHSH and CDR2 as LQKENI. The CDR3 DNA sequence: TGTGCCAGCTCACCAACGGGTAATCAGCCCCAGCATTTT. Translating gives CASSPTGNQPQHF.

The table lists this clone with a count of one. This chain links TRBV4-1 with TRBJ2-7; D might be TRBD2 (5 bases). V lost 1 base to trimming and J lost 1 base, with 14 bases between them. CDR1 and CDR2 (germline): MGHRA, YSYEKL. This CDR3 has 16 amino acids. CDR3 residues: CASSQATADFSYEQYF. For the CDR3, the DNA is TGCGCCAGCAGCCAAGCGACGGCGGACTTTTCCTACGAGCAGTACTTC.

This chain links TRBV28 with TRBJ1-5, with D possibly TRBD1 on 6 matching bases. The CDR3 is 16 residues long. The V gene lost 5 bases and the J gene lost 1 base, with 15 bases spanning the gap. In germline, CDR1 is MDHEN, CDR2 SYDVKM. CDR3: CASSRYRQASNQPQHF. CDR3 nucleotide sequence: TGTGCCAGCAGTCGCTACCGACAGGCCAGCAATCAGCCCCAGCATTTT.

The chain has TRBV2 and TRBJ2-5, with D uncertain. The CDR3 is 13 residues long. The V end was cut by 3 bases, the J end by 3 bases, with 8 bases between. Germline V gene lookup returns CDR1 SNHLY and CDR2 FYNNEI. CDR3 sequence (DNA): TGTGCCAGCAGTGAGAGGCGGAAAGAGACCCAGTACTTC. Residues: CASSERRKETQYF.

The V and J genes are TRBV7-9 and TRBJ1-2, with D possibly TRBD1 on 5 matching bases. V was cut by 3 bases and J by 8 bases, with 16 bases left in between. The germline gives CDR1 SEHNR, CDR2 FQNEAQ (reference sequence). The CDR3 totals 14 residues. Here the CDR3 DNA reads TGTGCCAGCAGCTTGATAAGGGGTTTGGAGGGCTACACCTTC. Amino acids: CASSLIRGLEGYTF.

The CDR3 DNA sequence: TGTGCCAGTAGTATAGATCGGGCGGGGGGTCTCCAAGAGACCCAGTACTTC. Encoded protein: CASSIDRAGGLQETQYF. The chain employs TRBV19 and TRBJ2-5, with 8 bases that match TRBD2. CDR3 length equals 17 residues. The junction had 7 bases not matched to a gene; V was cut back by 0 bases and J by 1 base. Germline CDR1 and CDR2: LNHDA and SQIVND (reference sequence).

A few counts support this clone. The gene calls are TRBV7-9 and TRBJ2-2; TRBD1 matches 7 bases. Germline lookup yields CDR1 SEHNR and CDR2 FQNEAQ (reference sequence). V lost 4 bases and J lost 0; bases outside the gene matches: 5. The CDR3 runs 16 residues. The CDR3 loop reads CASSSFRGTNTGELFF. The CDR3 DNA reads TGTGCCAGCAGCTCATTCAGGGGGACGAACACCGGGGAGCTGTTTTTT.

The V gene is TRBV6-1, the J gene TRBJ2-7; TRBD1 aligns across 10 bases. The CDR3 spans 15 residues. Germline assignment: CDR1 MNHNS and CDR2 SASEGT. J gave up 4 bases and V 4 bases, and 7 bases lay outside the gene matches. The CDR3 DNA follows: TGTGCCAGCAGTGCGACAGGGGGCGATGGGTACGAGCAGTACTTC. Amino acid sequence: CASSATGGDGYEQYF.

This clone was observed once. This chain uses TRBV11-2 with TRBJ2-1; TRBD1 matches at 8 bases. After removal of 6 bases from V and 9 bases from J, the junction contained 10 bases not matched to a gene. CDR1 and CDR2 from the germline V gene are SGHAT and FQNNGV. CDR3 length: 14 amino acids. DNA for the CDR3: TGTGCCAGCAGTTTTCAGGGGGCGAGGGGTGAGCAGTTCTTC. This codes for CASSFQGARGEQFF. The full variable domain, completed using reference TRBV11-2 and TRBJ2-1, is EAGVAQSPRYKIIEKRQSVAFWCNPISGHATLYWYQQILGQGPKLLIQFQNNGVVDDSQLPKDRFSAERLKGVDSTLKIQPAKLEDSAVYLCASSFQGARGEQFFGPGTRLTVL.

The chain combines TRBV5-5 with TRBJ2-1; possibly TRBD2 for D (5 bases). This CDR3 is 15 amino acids long. V was clipped by 7 bases and J by 5 bases, with 19 bases between them. Germline V CDR1 and CDR2: SGHKS, YYEKEE (reference sequence). CDR3 region: CASSPGYPPNNEQFF. CDR3 DNA sequence: TGTGCCAGCTCCCCGGGGTATCCCCCGAACAATGAGCAGTTCTTC. The variable domain in full, completed from reference TRBV5-5 and TRBJ2-1, reads DAGVTQSPTHLIKTRGQQVTLRCSPISGHKSVSWYQQVLGQGPQFIFQYYEKEERGRGNFPDRFSARQFPNYSSELNVNALLLGDSALYLCASSPGYPPNNEQFFGPGTRLTVL.

This clone turned up a few times. The chain recombines TRBV6-6 with TRBJ1-2, with D unresolved. Germline V lookup: CDR1 MNHNY, CDR2 SVGAGI (reference sequence). This CDR3 has 15 amino acids. Trimming shortened V by 6 bases and J by 8 bases, and 22 bases separated the two germline ends. The CDR3 is CASRLTRLSSGGYTF. Here the CDR3 DNA reads TGTGCCAGCAGGCTAACGAGGTTGAGCAGCGGAGGCTACACCTTC.

The V call is TRBV27, the J call TRBJ2-7; 11 nucleotides align to TRBD1. The germline V gene encodes CDR1 MNHEY and CDR2 SMNVEV (reference sequence). With 5 bases clipped from V and 4 bases from J, the junction kept 10 bases outside the gene matches. The CDR3 covers 16 residues. CDR3 in amino acids: CASSRGGDRGLYEQYF. Here the CDR3 DNA reads TGTGCCAGCAGTCGAGGGGGGGACAGGGGGTTGTACGAGCAGTACTTC.

This clone appeared a few times. The genes are TRBV4-3 and TRBJ1-1, with 7 bases matching TRBD1. V shed 2 bases, J shed 1 base, and the junction held 4 bases outside the gene matches. The germline V gene has CDR1 LGHNA and CDR2 YSLEER. CDR3 length equals 15 residues. CDR3 region: CASSQTGQSNTEAFF. The DNA of the CDR3 is TGCGCCAGCAGCCAAACGGGACAGTCGAACACTGAAGCTTTCTTT.

The chain combines TRBV29-1 with TRBJ2-7, with D unclear. The CDR3 totals 12 residues. V lost 3 bases, J lost 3 bases, and 9 bases lay in between. Germline V gene sequence: CDR1 SQVTM, CDR2 ANQGSEA. CDR3 in DNA: TGCAGCGTTGACGGCGGCGGCTACGAGCAGTACTTC. Protein sequence: CSVDGGGYEQYF.

V gene TRBV6-1 combines with J gene TRBJ2-1; tentative D call: TRBD1 (6 bases). V lost 2 bases, J lost 6 bases, and 17 bases lay in between. In germline, CDR1 is MNHNS, CDR2 SASEGT. The CDR3 sequence is 16 residues long. The CDR3 DNA follows: TGTGCCAGCAGTGAACCGGGCAGGGGTGGGGGCAATGAGCAGTTCTTC. This encodes CASSEPGRGGGNEQFF.

This chain links TRBV9 with TRBJ1-4; 8 bases are a match to TRBD1. Trimming cost V 1 base and J 6 bases; bases outside gene matches: 5. CDR3 length: 15 residues. The germline gives CDR1 SGDLS, CDR2 YYNGEE. CDR3 loop: CASSVSSTGDEKLFF. In DNA, the CDR3 is TGTGCCAGCAGCGTAAGCTCGACAGGGGATGAAAAACTGTTTTTT.

This chain uses TRBV30 with TRBJ1-2; D remains unclear. Trimming cost V 8 bases and J 7 bases, with 14 bases left between them. The CDR3 sequence is 11 residues long. Per the germline V gene, CDR1 is GTSNPN and CDR2 is SVGIG (reference sequence). For the CDR3, the DNA is TGTGCCGGTAGGGAGGGTCCTGGCTACACCTTC. It encodes CAGREGPGYTF.

V gene TRBV6-1 combines with J gene TRBJ2-1; 7 nucleotides match TRBD2. The germline CDR1 and CDR2 sequences are MNHNS and SASEGT. Trimming at V came to 4 bases and at J to 6 bases, leaving 15 bases not matched to a gene. The CDR3 has 17 amino acids. The chain's CDR3 is CASSGRNGGTPFNEQFF. The CDR3 bases are TGTGCCAGCAGTGGCCGGAACGGGGGGACTCCTTTCAATGAGCAGTTCTTC.